This T cell receptor beta chain was identified during a study of T cells in narcolepsy. Assay: immunoSEQ multiplex PCR; the TCRdb copy retains only in-frame clones and omits some. The sample records under 35,000 clones, approximately 89% being singletons. Concerning this clone itself: Its target is not known.

Whole-study results and caveats: No autoreactive T cell clone sequences appeared in some memory CD4+ repertoires.

The germline CDR1 and CDR2 sequences are WNHNN and SYGVQD (reference sequence). The CDR3 extends over 12 amino acids. The V segment lost 7 bases and the J segment 7 bases; nucleotides outside the gene matches: 5. The receptor was isolated from a human donor in good health. V gene TRBV10-1 combines with J gene TRBJ2-3; TRBD2 agrees at 7 bases. Sequenced material: memory (CD45RA-) CD4+ T cells from blood. The CDR3 DNA follows: TGCGCCAGCAAGGGGACTACTAATACGCAGTATTTT. It codes for CASKGTTNTQYF.